This T cell receptor (beta chain) was captured by sequencing in a study of CD8+ T cells in alopecia areata (dated by TCRdb to the late 2010s). Some background on the complete study: Treated patients were enrolled in an open-label pilot trial of oral tofacitinib at 5 to 10 mg twice daily for moderate-to-severe alopecia areata. Patients received tofacitinib for 6 to 18 months and were then followed off drug for 6 months to check for delayed response and recurrence. In both human patients and the C3H/HeJ mouse model, the study applied high-throughput TCRbeta sequencing to look at T cell clonal expansion in alopecia areata. Human TCRbeta sequencing covered scalp tissue and sorted CD4+ and CD8+ peripheral blood T cells from patchy and totalis/universalis alopecia areata patients and healthy controls. Biopsies were taken from tofacitinib-treated patients at baseline and at 4 and 24 weeks of treatment, and a later scalp biopsy was taken in several of the tofacitinib-treated patients. Clonality in the scalp was compared among normal scalp (n=4), patchy alopecia areata scalp (n=8), and alopecia totalis/universalis scalp (n=8). The RNA source kit depended on sample type: the PAXgene miRNA kit for fixed scalp, the miRNeasy kit for PBMCs, and the RNeasy kit for mouse skin. Amplification of TCRbeta CDR3 regions was done by immunoSEQ multiplex PCR using 35 Vbeta forward primers and 13 Jbeta reverse primers.

Trimming costs V 5 bases and J 1 base, and their ends lie 8 bases apart. CDR1 and CDR2, per the germline V gene, are MNHEY and SVGAGI. Inclusive of the bounding cysteine and phenylalanine, the CDR3 is 13 residues long. This entry keeps only the CDR3 DNA: 39 bases, framed from base 1. Note on this clone: Its antigen is not yet known. Base qualities are missing; no much larger clone stands one base away.

The investigation overall reported the following: Higher clonality and more expanded CD8+ clones were observed in lesional scalp than in normal scalp, particularly in alopecia totalis/universalis, a finding suggestive of antigenic drive. Shared TCR sequences between patients were less evident than in mice, which may be partly attributable to HLA diversity in the patient population. Unlike mouse skin, where gammadelta T cells dominate, normal human skin contains resident alphabeta T cells that get sequenced too, which complicates analysis of the scalp TCR repertoire.

Libraries were made using the immunoSEQ multiplex PCR assay. RNA was extracted from all samples and reverse transcribed into cDNA, which served as template for TCR sequencing. First-strand cDNA was synthesized with SuperScript III using a 2:1 mix of oligo-dT and random hexamers. A synthetic immune receptor repertoire was used to assess amplification bias, and residual bias was removed computationally. Regarding the original processing steps: Raw reads were preprocessed to remove errors, and CDR3 was defined by IMGT conventions from the conserved cysteine to phenylalanine. Clonality was calculated as 1 minus Shannon entropy normalized by log2 of the number of productive unique TCRs. CD4 or CD8 identity of scalp clones was inferred by cross-referencing scalp TCRbeta sequences with sorted blood CD4 and CD8 repertoires. This immuneACCESS table, as held by TCRdb, lists in-frame sequences with V and J called but not all clones. Of the missing ones, under half trace to an unresolved V gene in checked studies; the others have no known cause. V, J and clone size are those of that table, while D and trimming were read from the DNA. For this sample the table gives tens of thousands of clones, of which approximately 61% were detected only once. The ten largest clones capture under 20% of the sample.

The sample's time point label, decoded: baseline before oral tofacitinib. Lesional scalp punch biopsies and peripheral blood were obtained from alopecia areata patients. PBMCs were isolated by density centrifugation and stained for CD3, CD4 and CD8, after which CD4+ and CD8+ T cells were sorted on a FACSAria. This clonotype originated in a human donor with alopecia areata. This chain is built from TRBV6-5 and TRBJ1-1, with the D gene not confidently named. Sequencing used CD8+ T cells sorted from blood, obtained at week 0. The DNA reads TGTGCCAGCAGTACCGGGCGGAACACTGAAGCTTTCTTT. It codes for CASSTGRNTEAFF.